The rows below give T cell receptor beta chains drawn from one sample of a study of CD8 T cells in Susac syndrome. Via MiXCR, TCRdb re-called the immunoSEQ multiplex PCR reads, giving one row per CDR3 protein. The sample lists some 100,000 distinct CDR3 sequences; more than 85% were seen once. Source material: CD4+ T cells from PBMCs. The source is a human donor with multiple sclerosis. The CDR3 runs from the conserved cysteine through the conserved F or W. Each record gives: V gene, CDR3 length, J gene, clone size, D gene, CDR3 protein, CDR3 DNA. D genes are given only for firm matches. Clone size is shown for a subset of rows, as once, few, many or a class of expanded clone.

>TRBV7-9|12|TRBJ1-5|NA|NA
CASSAGQQPQHF
TGTGCCAGCAGCGCCGGTCAGCAGCCCCAGCATTTT
>TRBV20-1|14|TRBJ1-2|NA|NA
CSARTSRANYGYTF
TGCAGTGCTAGAACCTCCAGGGCTAACTATGGCTACACCTTC
>TRBV24-1|13|TRBJ1-1|NA|NA
CATSEGSRTEAFF
TGTGCCACCAGTGAGGGGTCGAGGACTGAAGCTTTCTTT
>TRBV5-1|17|TRBJ1-2|NA|TRBD1
CASSRQGARIAPYGYTF
TGCGCCAGCAGCAGACAGGGGGCGCGGATCGCCCCCTATGGCTACACCTTC
>TRBV9|14|TRBJ1-1|NA|NA
CASSPRGVGDEAFF
TGTGCCAGCAGCCCAAGAGGGGTCGGAGATGAAGCTTTCTTT
>TRBV7-3|12|TRBJ1-2|NA|NA
CASSQRGGGYTF
TGTGCCAGCAGCCAACGGGGCGGCGGCTACACCTTC
>TRBV11-3|15|TRBJ2-3|NA|TRBD1
CASSLEGQGEDTQYF
TGTGCCAGCAGCTTAGAGGGCCAGGGGGAGGATACGCAGTATTTT
>TRBV28|15|TRBJ2-4|NA|NA
CASSLADPAKNIQYF
TGTGCCAGCAGTTTAGCGGACCCTGCCAAAAACATTCAGTACTTC
>TRBV30|14|TRBJ1-1|NA|TRBD1
CAWRVRGRGTEAFF
TGTGCCTGGAGGGTCAGGGGGCGCGGTACTGAAGCTTTCTTT
>TRBV7-9|15|TRBJ1-4|NA|TRBD1
CASSLQTGEDEKLFF
TGTGCCAGCAGCTTACAGACAGGGGAGGATGAAAAACTGTTTTTT
>TRBV20-1|14|TRBJ2-3|NA|TRBD1
CSAEDRLSTDTQYF
TGCAGTGCTGAGGACAGGTTGAGCACAGATACGCAGTATTTT
>TRBV4-1|15|TRBJ2-1|NA|NA
CASSLGEDPYNEQFF
TGCGCCAGCAGCCTCGGGGAGGATCCCTACAATGAGCAGTTCTTC
>TRBV5-1|14|TRBJ2-4|NA|NA
CASSLALNKNIQYF
TGCGCCAGCAGCTTGGCCCTCAACAAAAACATTCAGTACTTC
>TRBV20-1|15|TRBJ1-3|NA|NA
CSASPAQAAGNTIYF
TGCAGTGCTAGTCCAGCCCAGGCGGCTGGAAACACCATATATTTT
>TRBV19|13|TRBJ1-6|NA|NA
CASSLEGYSPLHF
TGTGCCAGTAGTCTCGAGGGTTACTCACCCCTCCACTTT
>TRBV3-1|16|TRBJ2-5|NA|TRBD1
CASSQDQGAFGETQYF
TGTGCCAGCAGCCAAGATCAGGGGGCCTTCGGGGAGACCCAGTACTTC
>TRBV30|15|TRBJ1-2|NA|NA
CAWSYLDGRNYGYTF
TGTGCCTGGAGTTATCTGGACGGACGCAACTATGGCTACACCTTC
>TRBV6-5|14|TRBJ2-5|NA|TRBD1
CASSYSTGGKTQYF
TGTGCCAGCAGTTACTCGACAGGGGGGAAGACCCAGTACTTC
>TRBV4-1|14|TRBJ2-5|NA|NA
CASSQGQKKETQYF
TGCGCCAGCAGCCAAGGGCAGAAGAAGGAGACCCAGTACTTC
>TRBV5-1|14|TRBJ2-5|NA|NA
CASSITGIKETQYF
TGCGCCAGCAGTATTACCGGGATCAAGGAGACCCAGTACTTC
>TRBV6-2/TRBV6-3|13|TRBJ1-5|NA|NA
CASTRTLNQPQHF
TGTGCCAGCACTAGGACGCTCAATCAGCCCCAGCATTTT
>TRBV2|17|TRBJ2-3|NA|TRBD2
CASSFRVLAAGTDTQYF
TGTGCCAGCAGCTTCCGAGTACTAGCGGCCGGCACAGATACGCAGTATTTT
>TRBV5-1|14|TRBJ2-5|NA|NA
CASSLLSQLETQYF
TGCGCCAGCAGCTTGCTCTCCCAACTCGAGACCCAGTACTTC
>TRBV4-2|17|TRBJ2-5|NA|TRBD2
CASSQSSSGRRQETQYF
TGTGCCAGCAGCCAATCATCTAGCGGGCGACGTCAAGAGACCCAGTACTTC
>TRBV3-1|12|TRBJ1-2|NA|NA
CASSLHTYGYTF
TGTGCCAGCAGCCTCCACACCTATGGCTACACCTTC
>TRBV9|17|TRBJ1-6|NA|TRBD1
CASCRASGTGENSPLHF
TGTGCCAGCTGCCGGGCCTCCGGGACAGGAGAAAATTCACCCCTCCACTTT
>TRBV18|14|TRBJ2-1|NA|NA
CASSPTQQNNEQFF
TGTGCCAGCTCACCGACCCAGCAAAACAATGAGCAGTTCTTC
>TRBV30|12|TRBJ1-5|NA|NA
CAWSGSNQPQHF
TGTGCCTGGAGTGGGAGCAATCAGCCCCAGCATTTT
>TRBV29-1|12|TRBJ1-2|NA|TRBD1
CSVAGTGRSYTF
TGCAGCGTTGCCGGGACAGGGAGGAGCTACACCTTC
>TRBV20-1|14|TRBJ2-7|NA|NA
CSARDVQGVYEQYF
TGCAGTGCTAGAGATGTACAGGGAGTATACGAGCAGTACTTC
>TRBV4-1|16|TRBJ1-1|NA|NA
CASSLSGFTPNTEAFF
TGCGCCAGCAGCCTTTCAGGGTTTACTCCGAACACTGAAGCTTTCTTT
>TRBV7-9|14|TRBJ1-2|NA|NA
CASSLGAAFYGYTF
TGTGCCAGCAGCTTAGGGGCCGCCTTCTATGGCTACACCTTC
>TRBV20-1|12|TRBJ1-2|NA|NA
CSAARGSDGYTF
TGCAGTGCTGCGCGGGGGTCGGATGGCTACACCTTC
>TRBV25-1|11|TRBJ2-2|few|NA
CASSRGRGLFF
TGTGCCAGCAGTCGAGGCAGGGGGCTGTTTTTT
>TRBV7-2|13|TRBJ2-3|NA|TRBD1
CASTTGGGDTQYF
TGTGCCAGCACCACAGGGGGTGGCGATACGCAGTATTTT
>TRBV6-1|15|TRBJ1-1|NA|TRBD1
CASFKGGTGETEAFF
TGTGCCAGTTTTAAGGGTGGGACAGGGGAAACTGAAGCTTTCTTT
>TRBV7-2|15|TRBJ2-5|NA|TRBD2
CASSSRGTTEETQYF
TGTGCCAGCAGCTCGCGGGGGACTACCGAAGAGACCCAGTACTTC
>TRBV15|14|TRBJ2-5|NA|NA
CATSRDHGQETQYF
TGTGCCACCAGCAGAGATCATGGGCAAGAGACCCAGTACTTC
>TRBV29-1|15|TRBJ2-3|NA|NA
CSVSAGGPKGDTQYF
TGCAGCGTTTCCGCCGGGGGCCCAAAAGGGGATACGCAGTATTTT
>TRBV7-2|13|TRBJ1-2|NA|TRBD1
CASSVDRFEGYTF
TGTGCCAGCAGCGTGGACAGGTTCGAAGGCTACACCTTC
>TRBV27|15|TRBJ2-5|NA|TRBD1
CASSRRGQGVETQYF
TGTGCCAGCAGCCGCCGGGGACAGGGCGTAGAGACCCAGTACTTC
>TRBV9|14|TRBJ2-3|NA|TRBD1
CASRRQGGTDTQYF
TGTGCCAGCAGAAGACAGGGGGGCACAGATACGCAGTATTTT
>TRBV30|11|TRBJ1-2|NA|NA
CAWSPQGGYTF
TGTGCCTGGAGTCCCCAGGGAGGCTACACCTTC
>TRBV5-1|14|TRBJ2-3|NA|TRBD1
CASTFTGDTDTQYF
TGCGCCAGCACATTCACAGGGGACACAGATACGCAGTATTTT
>TRBV10-3|15|TRBJ1-1|NA|TRBD1
CAISVTEGASTEAFF
TGTGCCATCAGTGTTACCGAGGGGGCCAGCACTGAAGCTTTCTTT
>TRBV3-1|15|TRBJ1-3|NA|NA
CASSQGLNPGNTIYF
TGTGCCAGCAGCCAAGGGCTAAACCCTGGAAACACCATATATTTT
>TRBV30|13|TRBJ1-1|NA|TRBD1
CAWRGQGPTEAFF
TGTGCCTGGAGGGGACAGGGCCCCACTGAAGCTTTCTTT
>TRBV6-1|12|TRBJ1-1|NA|NA
CASQGDHTEAFF
TGTGCCTCTCAAGGTGATCACACTGAAGCTTTCTTT
>TRBV7-6|14|TRBJ2-1|NA|NA
CASSFSSRNGEQFF
TGTGCCAGCAGCTTTTCCTCCAGAAATGGTGAGCAGTTCTTC
>TRBV7-9|13|TRBJ1-2|NA|NA
CASSSGTRGGYTF
TGTGCCAGCAGCTCGGGGACTCGAGGTGGCTACACCTTC
>TRBV30|14|TRBJ2-2|NA|NA
CAWSVGQLTGELFF
TGTGCCTGGAGTGTAGGGCAGCTCACCGGGGAGCTGTTTTTT